These 25 T cell receptor beta chains were all obtained from the same sample, sequenced in a study of shared clonotypes between healthy human individuals. Using immunoSEQ multiplex PCR, the repertoire was profiled, and TCRdb retains in-frame clones only, with some absent. The repertoire has about 340,000 clones, about 73% of them found once; the top ten carry about 10%. Sequencing was carried out using memory CD4+ T cells sorted from blood. The subset is: CD45RA-negative fraction. The source is a man under 40 in good health.

The chain links TRBV10-3 to TRBJ2-7; D remains unclear. Looked up from germline, CDR1 is ENHRY and CDR2 is SYGVKD. Trimming pared 0 bases from V and 4 bases from J, leaving 13 bases between. The CDR3 length is 15 residues. The CDR3 here is CAISESMSVMYEQYF. CDR3 coding DNA: TGTGCCATCAGTGAGTCGATGTCAGTGATGTACGAGCAGTACTTC.

The chain has TRBV6-6 and TRBJ1-5, with 9 bases aligning to TRBD1. The junction had 1 base not matched to a gene; V was cut back by 5 bases and J by 2 bases. The CDR3 contains 14 residues. The V gene's germline CDR1 is MNHNY and CDR2 SVGAGI (reference sequence). DNA of the CDR3: TGTGCCAGCAGTGGACAGGGGCGCAATCAGCCCCAGCATTTT. As protein: CASSGQGRNQPQHF.

The chain joins TRBV5-4 to TRBJ2-2, with unresolved D. This CDR3 comprises 13 residues. Germline V gives CDR1 SGHNT, CDR2 YYREEE (reference sequence). Deletions cut 4 bases from V and 3 bases from J, with 7 bases between. In DNA, the CDR3 is TGTGCCAGCAGCAGAAGGGACACCGGGGAGCTGTTTTTT. This translates into CASSRRDTGELFF.

The rearrangement joins TRBV2 to TRBJ2-5; 7 bases line up with TRBD1. Unmatched junction bases numbered 5, after V lost 8 bases and J lost 5 bases. The CDR3 totals 12 residues. Germline V CDR1 and CDR2: SNHLY, FYNNEI. CDR3 loop: CASADRAETQYF. The CDR3 DNA reads as TGTGCCAGCGCAGACAGGGCGGAGACCCAGTACTTC. The full variable domain, in which reference TRBV2 and TRBJ2-5 provide the parts outside the CDR3, is EPEVTQTPSHQVTQMGQEVILRCVPISNHLYFYWYRQILGQKVEFLVSFYNNEISEKSEIFDDQFSVERPDGSNFTLKIRSTKLEDSAMYFCASADRAETQYFGPGTRLLVL.

The V and J genes are TRBV11-2 and TRBJ1-2; D is unresolved. Germline V gene lookup returns CDR1 SGHAT and CDR2 FQNNGV. The V and J ends lost 5 bases and 8 bases respectively, with 15 bases between them. There are 13 residues in the CDR3. This chain's CDR3 is CASSPDQERGYTF. CDR3 sequence (DNA): TGTGCCAGCAGCCCGGACCAGGAGAGGGGCTACACCTTC.

The chain joins TRBV27 to TRBJ2-1, with unresolved D. The CDR3 consists of 18 residues. V was cut by 2 bases and J by 0 bases, with 17 bases left in between. Germline CDR1 is MNHEY and CDR2 is SMNVEV (reference sequence). The CDR3 is CASSLLADPPHSYNEQFF. The CDR3 DNA reads as TGTGCCAGCAGTTTACTGGCCGATCCCCCTCACTCCTACAATGAGCAGTTCTTC.

A few counts support this clone. CDR3 sequence reads: CASSPEGTGFGAFF. Here the CDR3 DNA reads TGTGCCAGCAGCCCCGAGGGGACGGGGTTCGGAGCTTTCTTT. This rearrangement joins TRBV11-1 to TRBJ1-1, with D possibly TRBD1 on 5 matching bases. Trimming left V 5 bases short and J 10 bases short, with 20 bases between. In germline, CDR1 is SGHAT, CDR2 FQDESV (reference sequence). The CDR3 is 14 amino acids.

This clone appeared once. The chain recombines TRBV11-2 with TRBJ1-2; 8 nucleotides agree with TRBD1. The CDR3 consists of 17 residues. Trimming removed 4 bases from V and 4 bases from J; junction bases left unmatched: 14. From germline, CDR1 is SGHAT and CDR2 FQNNGV. In nucleotides, the CDR3 is TGTGCCAGCAGCTCCTACTCCGGACAGGGACGTGTCTATGGCTACACCTTC. Amino acid sequence: CASSSYSGQGRVYGYTF. The full variable domain, in which reference TRBV11-2 and TRBJ1-2 provide the parts outside the CDR3, is EAGVAQSPRYKIIEKRQSVAFWCNPISGHATLYWYQQILGQGPKLLIQFQNNGVVDDSQLPKDRFSAERLKGVDSTLKIQPAKLEDSAVYLCASSSYSGQGRVYGYTFGSGTRLTVV.

This clone occurred a few times. V gene TRBV28 combines with J gene TRBJ1-5; TRBD1 matches 8 bases. Germline values: CDR1 MDHEN, CDR2 SYDVKM. CDR3 length equals 15 residues. Trimming at V came to 5 bases and at J to 2 bases, leaving 5 bases not matched to a gene. CDR3 sequence: CASSLQDRGNQPQHF. CDR3 coding DNA: TGTGCCAGCAGTCTCCAGGACAGGGGCAATCAGCCCCAGCATTTT.

V gene TRBV2 combines with J gene TRBJ2-2, with TRBD2 matching 7 bases. CDR1 SNHLY and CDR2 FYNNEI come from the germline V gene. With 3 bases clipped from V and 4 bases from J, the junction kept 2 bases outside the gene matches. This CDR3 has 14 amino acids. The CDR3 sequence is CASSEVAGTGELFF. The CDR3 coding sequence is TGTGCCAGCAGTGAGGTAGCGGGCACCGGGGAGCTGTTTTTT.

The V call is TRBV6-6, the J call TRBJ1-1, with unresolved D. The CDR3 length is 12 residues. The V gene lost 6 bases and the J gene lost 0 bases, with 5 bases spanning the gap. The germline gives CDR1 MNHNY, CDR2 SVGAGI (reference sequence). CDR3: CASSHMNTEAFF. The CDR3 DNA reads as TGTGCCAGCAGCCATATGAACACTGAAGCTTTCTTT.

The chain recombines TRBV29-1 with TRBJ2-1, with 8 bases matching TRBD1. The CDR3 has 14 residues. Germline V gives CDR1 SQVTM, CDR2 ANQGSEA. The J segment lost 0 bases and the V segment lost 4 bases, leaving 2 bases of the junction unmatched. The CDR3 DNA sequence: TGCAGCGTTGGAGACAGGGGCTCCTACAATGAGCAGTTCTTC. As protein: CSVGDRGSYNEQFF.

V usage is TRBV6-6 and J usage is TRBJ1-2; a weak D match, TRBD1 (5 bases). CDR1 is MNHNY and CDR2 is SVGAGI in the germline V gene (reference sequence). The CDR3 covers 14 residues. Trimming stripped 5 bases from V and 4 bases from J, with 14 bases between. The CDR3 protein is CASSEGRKTYGYTF. In nucleotides, the CDR3 is TGTGCCAGCAGTGAGGGGAGAAAGACCTATGGCTACACCTTC.

This sequence joins TRBV19 and TRBJ2-3; 7 nucleotides line up with TRBD2. CDR3 length: 14 residues. Germline V gives CDR1 LNHDA, CDR2 SQIVND (reference sequence). Losses at the gene ends were 3 bases for V and 6 bases for J; bases not matched to a gene: 6. CDR3 nucleotide sequence: TGTGCCAGTAGTATGAGGACTAGAGCGGATACGCAGTATTTT. Amino acids: CASSMRTRADTQYF.

The chain is built from TRBV7-2 and TRBJ2-1; TRBD2 is a possible D gene (6 bases). Germline-derived CDR1 and CDR2 are SGHTA and FQGNSA. The germline V and J ends were trimmed by 0 bases and 7 bases, with 13 bases remaining between them. CDR3 size: 15 residues. CDR3 residues: CASSLAGLALNEQFF. The CDR3 region has the DNA TGTGCCAGCAGCTTAGCCGGCCTAGCGTTGAATGAGCAGTTCTTC. Combining the CDR3 with reference TRBV7-2 and TRBJ2-1 gives the whole variable domain GAGVSQSPSNKVTEKGKDVELRCDPISGHTALYWYRQSLGQGLEFLIYFQGNSAPDKSGLPSDRFSAERTGGSVSTLTIQRTQQEDSAVYLCASSLAGLALNEQFFGPGTRLTVL.

In this sample, this clone turned up a few times. V gene TRBV10-3 combines with J gene TRBJ2-1; D remains unclear. The CDR3 is 13 amino acids. The V and J ends lost 0 bases and 8 bases respectively, with 8 bases between them. Germline CDR1 ENHRY, CDR2 SYGVKD. CDR3 nucleotides: TGTGCCATCAGTGAGTCTTGGGTGTATGAGCAGTTCTTC. It translates to CAISESWVYEQFF.

This clone showed up just a few times. This sequence joins TRBV4-2 and TRBJ2-2; 7 positions match TRBD2. CDR3 length: 16 residues. V trimming: 3 bases; J trimming: 6 bases; junction bases outside the gene matches: 10. The germline CDR1 and CDR2 sequences are LGHNA and YNFKEQ. CDR3 sequence reads: CASSQRGAGEPGELFF. CDR3 coding DNA: TGTGCCAGCAGCCAGCGAGGCGCGGGAGAACCCGGGGAGCTGTTTTTT.

This chain connects TRBV16 to TRBJ1-4; a weak D match, TRBD1 (5 bases). Trimming pared 0 bases from V and 7 bases from J, leaving 12 bases between. Germline V gene data show CDR1 as KGHSY and CDR2 as FQNENV. This CDR3 has 15 residues. The CDR3 sequence is CASSQSGVNGEKLFF. The CDR3 DNA is TGTGCCAGCAGCCAATCAGGGGTTAACGGTGAAAAACTGTTTTTT.

V and J are TRBV21-1 and TRBJ2-7; the tabulated D call, TRBD1, remains unverified against the DNA. TRBV21-1 is deemed a pseudogene. CDR3 length: 14 amino acids. CDR3 sequence: CASSTLGGLREQYF. The CDR3 DNA is TGTGCCAGCAGCACCCTAGGGGGCCTCAGGGAGCAGTACTTC.

The chain recombines TRBV7-9 with TRBJ2-3; D gene uncertain. The CDR3 loop spans 12 amino acids. V lost 5 bases to trimming and J lost 6 bases, with 9 bases between them. Germline CDR1 SEHNR, CDR2 FQNEAQ (reference sequence). The CDR3 DNA follows: TGTGCCAGCAGCCTCGCTACGGATACGCAGTATTTT. This gives the protein CASSLATDTQYF.

The CDR3, as DNA: TGTGCCAGCAGTCGCAGGGAGGCAGTTCGAGAGACCCAGTACTTC. This gives the protein CASSRREAVRETQYF. The V gene is TRBV7-7, the J gene TRBJ2-5, with TRBD2 as a possible D gene (6 bases). Germline CDR1 SSHAT, CDR2 FNYEAQ (reference sequence). The CDR3 is 15 residues long. V was shortened by 6 bases and J by 4 bases, with 18 bases between the two germline ends. Full variable domain (remainder filled in from reference TRBV7-7 and TRBJ2-5): GAGVSQSPRYKVTKRGQDVTLRCDPISSHATLYWYQQALGQGPEFLTYFNYEAQPDKSGLPSDRFSAERPEGSISTLTIQRTEQRDSAMYRCASSRREAVRETQYFGPGTRLLVL.

Only a few counts were recorded for this clone. The chain recombines TRBV6-1 with TRBJ2-6; D is possibly TRBD1 or TRBD2 (5 bases each). Germline CDR1 and CDR2: MNHNS and SASEGT. The ends were cut back, 5 bases at V and 2 bases at J, with 7 bases in the middle. The CDR3 consists of 14 residues. The CDR3, as DNA: TGTGCCAGCAGTTGGGACCCTGGGGCCAACGTCCTGACTTTC. It specifies CASSWDPGANVLTF.

A few counts support this clone. V is TRBV30 and J is TRBJ2-7; the D gene is possibly TRBD1 (6 bases). V was trimmed by 2 bases and J by 2 bases, leaving 7 bases between them. The germline V gene has CDR1 GTSNPN and CDR2 SVGIG (reference sequence). The CDR3 totals 12 residues. This chain's CDR3 is CAWSQGPYEQYF. The CDR3, as DNA: TGTGCCTGGAGTCAGGGGCCCTACGAGCAGTACTTC. The full variable domain, its missing parts supplied by reference TRBV30 and TRBJ2-7, is SQTIHQWPATLVQPVGSPLSLECTVEGTSNPNLYWYRQAAGRGLQLLFYSVGIGQISSEVPQNLSASRPQDRQFILSSKKLLLSDSGFYLCAWSQGPYEQYFGPGTRLTVT.

With respect to this clone: Other DNA sequences within the sample encode an identical CDR3. This rearrangement joins TRBV9 to TRBJ1-1, with a weak D call TRBD1 (5 bases). Trimming removed 3 bases at V and 5 bases at J, with 11 bases between. The CDR3 is 13 residues long. Germline values: CDR1 SGDLS, CDR2 YYNGEE. CDR3 in amino acids: CASSAQGGTEAFF. In DNA, the CDR3 is TGTGCCAGCAGCGCCCAGGGAGGAACTGAAGCTTTCTTT.

This chain links TRBV29-1 with TRBJ2-2; possibly TRBD1 or TRBD2 for D (5 bases each). The CDR3 consists of 15 residues. V was cut by 0 bases and J by 4 bases, with 12 bases left in between. Germline V CDR1 and CDR2: SQVTM, ANQGSEA. The CDR3 loop reads CSVEDRGSRTGELFF. CDR3 bases: TGCAGCGTTGAAGATCGGGGCTCCCGCACCGGGGAGCTGTTTTTT.